This T cell receptor beta chain derives from a study of blood T cells in healthy people across ages. A second roughly 6 to 12 cycle PCR used barcoded and J-beta primers. TCRdb re-analysed the 5' RACE reads in MiXCR, keeping a single row per CDR3 protein. The table records about 970,000 distinct CDR3 sequences, 45% to 60% of them present only once. A few counts support this clonotype. The CDR3 runs to 14 residues. The ends were cut back, 6 bases at V and 4 bases at J, with 16 bases in the middle. This TCR was recovered from a woman in her fifties or sixties in good health. The chain joins TRBV12-3 or TRBV12-4 to TRBJ2-7; D possibly corresponds to TRBD1 (5 bases). The sequenced sample was blood. The CDR3 DNA reads as TGTGCCAGCAGCCAACGGCCAGGGCCATACGAGCAGTACTTC. Translated: CASSQRPGPYEQYF.